The present T cell receptor beta chain was sequenced within a study of blood T cell repertoires in COVID-19. Only a few counts were recorded for this clone. How the authors handled the data: Amplification of reference gene primers provided the estimated nucleated cell counts. Here immunoSEQ multiplex PCR was the method, and the copy in TCRdb shows in-frame clones only, minus some. D and trimming come from the DNA, and the V and J calls and clone size come from that table. Here the sample spans 300,000 to 400,000 clones, about nine tenths being singletons. Germline V gene sequence: CDR1 SGHVS, CDR2 FQNEAQ. This CDR3 has 13 amino acids. Trimming shortened V by 6 bases and J by 10 bases, and 18 bases separated the two germline ends.

The chain couples TRBV7-8 to TRBJ1-1; D remains unclear. Sequencing was performed on peripheral blood. The receptor was isolated from a man aged 45-60 years with active or convalescent COVID-19. The CDR3 protein is CASSPRVAVGAFF. CDR3 DNA: TGTGCCAGCAGTCCCCGTGTCGCCGTCGGAGCTTTCTTT.